These 28 T cell receptor beta chains came from one sample sequenced in a study of cytomegalovirus exposure and HLA in healthy donors. In the PCR, 60 Vbeta and 13 Jbeta primers were used. Sequenced by immunoSEQ multiplex PCR; TCRdb stores in-frame clones only, minus some. This table has 150,000 to 200,000 clones, around 80% appearing once. The sample consisted of PBMCs. The receptors stem from a woman younger than 45 in good health and CMV-seropositive.

The chain combines TRBV29-1 with TRBJ2-1; 9 bases fit TRBD1. V trimming: 5 bases; J trimming: 4 bases; junction bases outside the gene matches: 12. The CDR3 consists of 16 residues. CDR1 and CDR2 (germline): SQVTM, ANQGSEA. CDR3 amino acids: CSVLKNRGPLYNEQFF. For the CDR3, the DNA is TGCAGCGTTCTAAAAAACAGGGGGCCACTTTACAATGAGCAGTTCTTC.

This chain uses TRBV18 with TRBJ2-1; a weak D match, TRBD2 (6 bases). This CDR3 spans 15 amino acids. Germline V gene sequence: CDR1 KGHSH, CDR2 LQKENI. Trimming took 5 bases from V and 10 from J, leaving 21 bases between them. The CDR3 reads CASSANRAPREEQFF. CDR3 nucleotides: TGTGCCAGCTCAGCAAACCGGGCCCCACGGGAGGAGCAGTTCTTC.

The rearrangement links TRBV7-9 to TRBJ1-1; TRBD1 is a possible D gene (6 bases). The V end was cut by 4 bases, the J end by 5 bases, with 14 bases between. Germline V gives CDR1 SEHNR, CDR2 FQNEAQ (reference sequence). This CDR3 is 14 amino acids long. This chain's CDR3 is CASSSPTRGTEAFF. The CDR3 region has the DNA TGTGCCAGCAGCTCGCCTACGAGGGGGACTGAAGCTTTCTTT.

This chain joins TRBV4-3 and TRBJ2-7, with 8 bases that match TRBD1. The CDR3 consists of 16 residues. From germline, CDR1 is LGHNA and CDR2 YSLEER. V shed 1 base, J shed 3 bases, and the junction held 8 bases outside the gene matches. As DNA, the CDR3 is TGCGCCAGCAGCCAAGGCAAGACAGGGGAAGGCTACGAGCAGTACTTC. Translated, it gives CASSQGKTGEGYEQYF.

The chain uses TRBV9 and TRBJ2-2, with D unclear. The V end was cut by 0 bases, the J end by 6 bases, with 6 bases between. Per the germline V gene, CDR1 is SGDLS and CDR2 is YYNGEE. The CDR3 has 13 amino acids. In DNA, the CDR3 is TGTGCCAGCAGCGTAGAACAGCCCGGGGAGCTGTTTTTT. Protein sequence: CASSVEQPGELFF.

The genes are TRBV6-5 and TRBJ2-1, with 13 bases that match TRBD2. The CDR3 spans 16 residues. Germline-derived CDR1 and CDR2 are MNHEY and SVGAGI. V shed 0 bases and J 7 bases; nucleotides not matched to a gene: 3. The CDR3 DNA reads TGTGCCAGCAGTTACTCAGGACTAGCGGGGGCTAATGAGCAGTTCTTC. Translating it yields CASSYSGLAGANEQFF.

The chain carries TRBV20-1 and TRBJ2-5; D unresolved. The CDR3 runs 11 residues. Per germline, CDR1 DFQATT and CDR2 SNEGSKA (reference sequence). The V gene lost 6 bases and the J gene lost 3 bases, with 8 bases spanning the gap. Here the CDR3 DNA reads TGCAGTGCCGCAGGTGAAGAGACCCAGTACTTC. Translated, it gives CSAAGEETQYF.

V usage is TRBV13 and J usage is TRBJ2-1; 9 nucleotides align to TRBD1. The germline V gene encodes CDR1 PRHDT and CDR2 FYEKMQ (reference sequence). The junction had 10 bases not matched to a gene; V was cut back by 0 bases and J by 13 bases. The CDR3 spans 15 residues. CDR3 DNA: TGTGCCAGCAGCTTAGGGGGACAGGGAAGTCCCGACCAGTTCTTC. This translates into CASSLGGQGSPDQFF.

The chain couples TRBV6-6 to TRBJ2-7; 8 bases agree with TRBD1. Per germline, CDR1 MNHNY and CDR2 SVGAGI (reference sequence). CDR3 length: 15 amino acids. Trimming took 4 bases from V and 2 from J; bases not matched to a gene: 7. Here the CDR3 reads CASSSRLTGAYEQYF. The CDR3 nucleotides read TGTGCCAGCAGTTCCCGATTGACAGGGGCCTACGAGCAGTACTTC.

The V call is TRBV2, the J call TRBJ1-4, with a tentative D call TRBD1 (6 bases). Trimming took off 5 bases at V and 3 bases at J, with 19 bases between the two ends. Per the germline V gene, CDR1 is SNHLY and CDR2 is FYNNEI. This CDR3 region has 17 residues. CDR3 nucleotides: TGTGCCAGCAGTATTCCGTCACAGGGCCGGGCTAATGAAAAACTGTTTTTT. It translates to CASSIPSQGRANEKLFF. The entire variable domain, with the rest obtained from reference TRBV2 and TRBJ1-4, is as follows: EPEVTQTPSHQVTQMGQEVILRCVPISNHLYFYWYRQILGQKVEFLVSFYNNEISEKSEIFDDQFSVERPDGSNFTLKIRSTKLEDSAMYFCASSIPSQGRANEKLFFGSGTQLSVL.

About this clone itself: This sample includes further DNA sequences coding for the same CDR3. The rearrangement joins TRBV2 to TRBJ1-1; TRBD1 agrees at 7 bases. The germline V gene has CDR1 SNHLY and CDR2 FYNNEI. Trimming removed 6 bases from V and 4 bases from J; junction bases left unmatched: 2. The CDR3 consists of 12 residues. CDR3 region: CASRQGPTEAFF. CDR3 nucleotide sequence: TGTGCCAGCAGACAGGGGCCCACTGAAGCTTTCTTT.

Only a few counts were recorded for this clone. This sequence joins TRBV2 and TRBJ1-1, with D hard to call. Per the germline V gene, CDR1 is SNHLY and CDR2 is FYNNEI. With 2 bases removed from V and 1 base from J, the gap between germline ends came to 8 bases. This CDR3 is built from 14 residues. CDR3 in DNA: TGTGCCAGCAGTGAATTATCGGGGAACACTGAAGCTTTCTTT. As protein: CASSELSGNTEAFF.

The chain carries TRBV29-1 and TRBJ2-7; a weak D match, TRBD1 (6 bases). The V end was cut by 6 bases, the J end by 6 bases, with 12 bases between. This CDR3 has 11 residues. Germline V gene data show CDR1 as SQVTM and CDR2 as ANQGSEA. The CDR3 DNA is TGCAGCGTAGACACAGGGCTCGAGCAGTACTTC. This sequence encodes CSVDTGLEQYF.

The rearrangement links TRBV5-6 to TRBJ2-5; possible D gene TRBD2, 6 bases. This CDR3 has 17 residues. V was trimmed by 2 bases and J by 5 bases, leaving 22 bases between them. Germline CDR1 reads SGHDT; CDR2 reads YYEEEE. In nucleotides, the CDR3 is TGTGCCAGCAGCTTTCAAGGCGGGGACGGACTGTGGGAGACCCAGTACTTC. Its translation is CASSFQGGDGLWETQYF. The entire variable domain, with the rest obtained from reference TRBV5-6 and TRBJ2-5, is as follows: DAGVTQSPTHLIKTRGQQVTLRCSPKSGHDTVSWYQQALGQGPQFIFQYYEEEERQRGNFPDRFSGHQFPNYSSELNVNALLLGDSALYLCASSFQGGDGLWETQYFGPGTRLLVL.

V usage is TRBV27 and J usage is TRBJ1-4, with TRBD1 identical over 10 bases. V trimming: 5 bases; J trimming: 3 bases; junction bases outside the gene matches: 3. CDR1 and CDR2 from the germline V gene are MNHEY and SMNVEV (reference sequence). This CDR3 comprises 15 residues. Here the CDR3 reads CASSDRGPSNEKLFF. Written as DNA, the CDR3 is TGTGCCAGCAGTGACAGGGGGCCCTCTAATGAAAAACTGTTTTTT.

This clone was picked up a small number of times. The chain couples TRBV29-1 to TRBJ2-7, with 7 nucleotides matching TRBD2. The CDR3 is made up of 14 amino acids. Germline V CDR1 and CDR2: SQVTM, ANQGSEA. With 5 bases clipped from V and 4 bases from J, the junction kept 11 bases outside the gene matches. Here the CDR3 DNA reads TGCAGCGTTACGACCGGGACTACCAAATACGAGCAGTACTTC. It specifies CSVTTGTTKYEQYF.

In nucleotides, the CDR3 is TGTGCCAGCCCGACGGCGGGACTCGAGCAGTACTTC. Its translation: CASPTAGLEQYF. This chain links TRBV5-8 with TRBJ2-7; perhaps TRBD2 as D (6 bases). This CDR3 has 12 amino acids. CDR1 and CDR2 (germline): SGHTS, YDEGEE. The germline V and J ends were trimmed by 7 bases and 6 bases, with 14 bases remaining between them. Full variable domain (remainder filled in from reference TRBV5-8 and TRBJ2-7): EAGVTQSPTHLIKTRGQQATLRCSPISGHTSVYWYQQALGLGLQFLLWYDEGEERNRGNFPPRFSGRQFPNYSSELNVNALELEDSALYLCASPTAGLEQYFGPGTRLTVT.

This clone was recorded only once. V and J are TRBV2 and TRBJ2-1, with TRBD2 as a possible D gene (5 bases). Looked up from germline, CDR1 is SNHLY and CDR2 is FYNNEI. V lost 2 bases and J 7 bases, leaving 21 bases between the germline ends. This CDR3 is 17 amino acids long. CDR3 region: CASSEMAAAAAENEQFF. The CDR3, as DNA: TGTGCCAGCAGTGAAATGGCTGCAGCGGCGGCTGAGAATGAGCAGTTCTTC.

This clone was detected only a few times. This chain links TRBV5-8 with TRBJ1-1; 8 bases are shared with TRBD1. The CDR3 loop spans 12 amino acids. The ends lost 2 bases at V and 13 bases at J; junction bases unmatched: 7. CDR1 is SGHTS, CDR2 YDEGEE, per germline. CDR3 sequence: CASSFPGQESFF. CDR3 DNA: TGTGCCAGCAGCTTTCCGGGACAGGAGAGTTTCTTT. Drawing the rest from reference TRBV5-8 and TRBJ1-1, the complete variable domain is EAGVTQSPTHLIKTRGQQATLRCSPISGHTSVYWYQQALGLGLQFLLWYDEGEERNRGNFPPRFSGRQFPNYSSELNVNALELEDSALYLCASSFPGQESFFGQGTRLTVV.

The chain combines TRBV11-2 with TRBJ2-7, with 9 bases aligning to TRBD2. Trimming at V came to 1 base and at J to 5 bases, leaving 9 bases not matched to a gene. CDR1 SGHAT and CDR2 FQNNGV come from the germline V gene. The length of the CDR3 is 16 residues. The CDR3 nucleotides are TGTGCCAGCAGCTTAGTGGGACTAGCAAGCGAGCACGAGCAGTACTTC. Its protein product is CASSLVGLASEHEQYF. Full variable domain (rest looked up from reference TRBV11-2 and TRBJ2-7): EAGVAQSPRYKIIEKRQSVAFWCNPISGHATLYWYQQILGQGPKLLIQFQNNGVVDDSQLPKDRFSAERLKGVDSTLKIQPAKLEDSAVYLCASSLVGLASEHEQYFGPGTRLTVT.

The chain employs TRBV5-1 and TRBJ2-6; the D is unclear. CDR3 length: 16 residues. Per the germline V gene, CDR1 is SGHRS and CDR2 is YFSETQ. Trimming removed 0 bases at V and 2 bases at J, with 9 bases between. CDR3 coding DNA: TGCGCCAGCAGCTTGGATCCGGTGACTGGGGCCAACGTCCTGACTTTC. It codes for CASSLDPVTGANVLTF.

The chain joins TRBV27 to TRBJ1-2, with D perhaps matching TRBD1 (5 bases). The V and J ends lost 6 bases and 6 bases respectively, with 20 bases between them. Germline values: CDR1 MNHEY, CDR2 SMNVEV (reference sequence). The CDR3 totals 15 residues. In DNA, the CDR3 is TGTGCCAGCAGGGGGGGGAGGTCAACCTTCGATGGCTACACCTTC. Translation: CASRGGRSTFDGYTF.

This sequence joins TRBV15 and TRBJ2-5; 9 nucleotides align to TRBD1. The germline V gene has CDR1 LNHNV and CDR2 YYDKDF (reference sequence). V dropped 5 bases and J dropped 5; count of bases not matched to a gene: 6. This CDR3 has 14 amino acids. DNA of the CDR3: TGTGCCACCAGCGGGGACAGGGCGGGGGAGACCCAGTACTTC. Its translation: CATSGDRAGETQYF.

The rearrangement uses TRBV2 and TRBJ1-1; D perhaps matches TRBD1 (5 bases). V gave up 2 bases and J gave up 5 bases, with 9 bases separating them. Germline CDR1 is SNHLY and CDR2 is FYNNEI. The CDR3 covers 13 residues. Here the CDR3 reads CASSEMGGTEAFF. CDR3 bases: TGTGCCAGCAGTGAAATGGGGGGGACTGAAGCTTTCTTT.

This chain joins TRBV6-5 and TRBJ2-1; 9 bases match TRBD2. After removal of 4 bases from V and 4 bases from J, the junction contained 5 bases not matched to a gene. Germline CDR1 MNHEY, CDR2 SVGAGI. This CDR3 has 15 residues. The CDR3 DNA follows: TGTGCCAGCAGTTTTTCTAGCGGGGAGTACAATGAGCAGTTCTTC. Translated: CASSFSSGEYNEQFF.

The chain combines TRBV19 with TRBJ1-5; 7 bases align to TRBD1. The ends lost 0 bases at V and 1 base at J; junction bases unmatched: 3. The CDR3 extends over 16 amino acids. CDR1 and CDR2 from the germline V gene are LNHDA and SQIVND (reference sequence). For the CDR3, the DNA is TGTGCCAGTAGTATAGAGAGGGGGCAGAGCAATCAGCCCCAGCATTTT. Protein product: CASSIERGQSNQPQHF.

The chain has TRBV30 and TRBJ2-7; a weak D match, TRBD2 (5 bases). V was trimmed by 1 base and J by 1 base, leaving 8 bases between them. This CDR3 has 13 residues. CDR1 and CDR2 from the germline V gene are GTSNPN and SVGIG (reference sequence). The CDR3: CAWSAWESYEQYF. DNA of the CDR3: TGTGCCTGGAGTGCCTGGGAGTCCTACGAGCAGTACTTC. Drawing the rest from reference TRBV30 and TRBJ2-7, the complete variable domain is SQTIHQWPATLVQPVGSPLSLECTVEGTSNPNLYWYRQAAGRGLQLLFYSVGIGQISSEVPQNLSASRPQDRQFILSSKKLLLSDSGFYLCAWSAWESYEQYFGPGTRLTVT.

The gene calls are TRBV7-9 and TRBJ2-2; D is unresolved. This CDR3 spans 13 amino acids. With 4 bases removed from V and 3 bases from J, the gap between germline ends came to 6 bases. Germline lookup yields CDR1 SEHNR and CDR2 FQNEAQ (reference sequence). CDR3 residues: CASSSYYTGELFF. In nucleotides, the CDR3 is TGTGCCAGCAGCTCTTACTACACCGGGGAGCTGTTTTTT.